One and the same sample provided the 14 T cell receptor beta chains below, sequenced in a study of blood T cell repertoires in COVID-19. Libraries were prepared by immunoSEQ multiplex PCR; TCRdb keeps only in-frame clonotypes and omits some of them. The sample yields 20,000 to 30,000 clones, 94% seen once. Specimen: peripheral blood. The source of these receptors is a woman aged 45 to 65 with active COVID-19.

The chain has TRBV6-1 and TRBJ2-3, with TRBD2 identical over 15 bases. The CDR3 covers 17 residues. Germline V gene lookup returns CDR1 MNHNS and CDR2 SASEGT. Losses at the gene ends were 4 bases for V and 5 bases for J; bases not matched to a gene: 7. The CDR3 sequence: CASSAGLAGGSRDTQYF. The DNA for the CDR3 is TGTGCCAGCAGTGCGGGACTAGCGGGAGGTTCTCGAGATACGCAGTATTTT.

The CDR3 region has the DNA TGTGCCAGCAAAACAACCGGGACAAGTGAAAAACTGTTTTTT. Amino acid sequence: CASKTTGTSEKLFF. The chain links TRBV6-5 to TRBJ1-4; D is perhaps TRBD1 (6 bases). CDR1 and CDR2 (germline): MNHEY, SVGAGI. The CDR3 covers 14 residues. Trimming stripped 7 bases from V and 7 bases from J, with 16 bases between.

The rearrangement uses TRBV6-5 and TRBJ2-5; 10 bases agree with TRBD2. The CDR3 totals 15 residues. Losses at the gene ends were 3 bases for V and 1 base for J; bases not matched to a gene: 2. Germline V gives CDR1 MNHEY, CDR2 SVGAGI. The CDR3 here is CASSYIAGGQETQYF. CDR3 sequence (DNA): TGTGCCAGCAGTTATATAGCGGGGGGCCAAGAGACCCAGTACTTC.

This clone came up once. CDR3 loop: CASSVGQGNEKLFF. For the CDR3, the DNA is TGTGCCAGCAGCGTAGGCCAGGGGAATGAAAAACTGTTTTTT. The V gene is TRBV9, the J gene TRBJ1-4; TRBD1 might be the D (6 bases). This CDR3 region has 14 residues. The germline CDR1 and CDR2 sequences are SGDLS and YYNGEE. V was pared by 0 bases and J by 5 bases, with 8 bases between.

V usage is TRBV18 and J usage is TRBJ1-2, with D maybe TRBD1 (5 bases). Trimming took 3 bases from V and 2 from J, leaving 10 bases between them. The germline CDR1 and CDR2 sequences are KGHSH and LQKENI. The CDR3 has 14 residues. CDR3 sequence (DNA): TGTGCCAGCTCACCTAAGGGGCAGAACTATGGCTACACCTTC. Amino acids: CASSPKGQNYGYTF.

Written as DNA, the CDR3 is TGTGCCAGCAGCCGTGGGGGGGATACGCAGTATTTT. This codes for CASSRGGDTQYF. This chain joins TRBV6-5 and TRBJ2-3, with D tentatively TRBD2 (6 bases). Trimming took off 6 bases at V and 6 bases at J, with 10 bases between the two ends. Germline V gives CDR1 MNHEY, CDR2 SVGAGI. This CDR3 has 12 residues.

This chain links TRBV6-1 with TRBJ1-6, with a possible D match to TRBD1 (6 bases). Trimming took off 4 bases at V and 7 bases at J, with 17 bases between the two ends. This CDR3 has 16 amino acids. Germline lookup yields CDR1 MNHNS and CDR2 SASEGT. CDR3 bases: TGTGCCAGCAGTGCGGACAGCTCTGTCGGGAATTCACCCCTCCACTTT. Translating it yields CASSADSSVGNSPLHF.

J is TRBJ2-5 and V is TRBV2; D gene unclear. CDR3 length equals 14 residues. Trimming removed 8 bases at V and 3 bases at J, with 16 bases between. Per germline, CDR1 SNHLY and CDR2 FYNNEI. CDR3 bases: TGTGCCAGCGTTGGAGTTGAACCCAAAGAGACCCAGTACTTC. Its translation is CASVGVEPKETQYF.

The chain couples TRBV7-3 to TRBJ1-6; no reliable D call. The CDR3 consists of 15 residues. V dropped 5 bases and J dropped 4 bases, with 12 bases sitting between them. Germline V lookup: CDR1 SGHTA, CDR2 FQGTGA. CDR3 amino acids: CASSSTGSYNSPLHF. The CDR3 nucleotides are TGTGCCAGCAGCAGCACGGGGTCGTATAATTCACCCCTCCACTTT.

The chain links TRBV5-4 to TRBJ2-6; tentative D call: TRBD2 (6 bases). The V gene's germline CDR1 is SGHNT and CDR2 YYREEE (reference sequence). This CDR3 comprises 14 residues. V was cut by 4 bases and J by 1 base, with 6 bases left in between. The CDR3 region is CASSLASGANVLTF. CDR3 in DNA: TGTGCCAGCAGCCTAGCGTCTGGGGCCAACGTCCTGACTTTC.

The chain joins TRBV27 to TRBJ2-7; tentative D call: TRBD2 (5 bases). The germline V gene has CDR1 MNHEY and CDR2 SMNVEV (reference sequence). The CDR3 sequence is 14 residues long. Trimming took off 2 bases at V and 3 bases at J, with 11 bases between the two ends. CDR3 sequence (DNA): TGTGCCAGCAGTTTAAACGGGATCGACTACGAGCAGTACTTC. It yields the protein CASSLNGIDYEQYF.

The chain is built from TRBV6-5 and TRBJ2-1; 9 bases agree with TRBD2. CDR3 length: 15 amino acids. Germline trimming cut 0 bases from V and 8 bases from J; bases unmatched to any gene: 5. From germline, CDR1 is MNHEY and CDR2 SVGAGI. The CDR3 DNA reads as TGTGCCAGCAGTTACTCTTACATAGCGGGGGATGAGCAGTTCTTC. It yields the protein CASSYSYIAGDEQFF.

In its sample, this clone was seen once. J is TRBJ2-3 and V is TRBV2; TRBD2 agrees at 10 bases. Per germline, CDR1 SNHLY and CDR2 FYNNEI. CDR3 length equals 13 residues. The V and J ends lost 6 bases and 4 bases, in that order; junction bases with no gene match: 1. The CDR3 is CASSLAGADTQYF. CDR3 in DNA: TGTGCCAGCAGCCTAGCGGGAGCAGATACGCAGTATTTT.

The chain joins TRBV2 to TRBJ1-1, with D uncertain. The CDR3 has 14 residues. Germline V gene data show CDR1 as SNHLY and CDR2 as FYNNEI. The germline V and J ends were trimmed by 6 bases and 1 base, with 12 bases remaining between them. The CDR3 region has the DNA TGTGCCAGCAGCCCCCCCGAGGGGAACACTGAAGCTTTCTTT. Translated, it gives CASSPPEGNTEAFF.